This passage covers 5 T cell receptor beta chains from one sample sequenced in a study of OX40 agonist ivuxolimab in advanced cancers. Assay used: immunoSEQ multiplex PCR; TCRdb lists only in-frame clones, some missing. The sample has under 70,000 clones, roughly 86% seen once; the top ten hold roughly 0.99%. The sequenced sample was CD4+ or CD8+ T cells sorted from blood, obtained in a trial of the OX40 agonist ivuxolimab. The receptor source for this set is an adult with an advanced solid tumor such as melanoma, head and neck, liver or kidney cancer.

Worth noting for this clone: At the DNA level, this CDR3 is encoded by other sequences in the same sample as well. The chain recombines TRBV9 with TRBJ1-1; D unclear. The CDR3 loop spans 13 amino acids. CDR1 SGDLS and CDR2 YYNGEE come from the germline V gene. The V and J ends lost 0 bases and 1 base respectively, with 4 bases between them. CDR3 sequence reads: CASSVVANTEAFF. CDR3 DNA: TGTGCCAGCAGCGTAGTCGCGAACACTGAAGCTTTCTTT. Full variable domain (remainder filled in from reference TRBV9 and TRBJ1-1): DSGVTQTPKHLITATGQRVTLRCSPRSGDLSVYWYQQSLDQGLQFLIQYYNGEERAKGNILERFSAQQFPDLHSELNLSSLELGDSALYFCASSVVANTEAFFGQGTRLTVV.

The CDR3 here is CAIRQELVANTEAFF. CDR3 bases: TGTGCCATCAGACAAGAATTGGTGGCGAACACTGAAGCTTTCTTT. This chain connects TRBV10-3 to TRBJ1-1; no clear D gene. The CDR3 totals 15 residues. Trimming took off 6 bases at V and 1 base at J, with 15 bases between the two ends. Germline-derived CDR1 and CDR2 are ENHRY and SYGVKD.

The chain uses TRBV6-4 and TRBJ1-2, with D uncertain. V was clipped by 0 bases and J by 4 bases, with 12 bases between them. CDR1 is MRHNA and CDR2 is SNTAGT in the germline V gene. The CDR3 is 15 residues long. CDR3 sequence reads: CASSDSGRLSYGYTF. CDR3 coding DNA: TGTGCCAGCAGTGACTCTGGCAGGTTGAGCTATGGCTACACCTTC.

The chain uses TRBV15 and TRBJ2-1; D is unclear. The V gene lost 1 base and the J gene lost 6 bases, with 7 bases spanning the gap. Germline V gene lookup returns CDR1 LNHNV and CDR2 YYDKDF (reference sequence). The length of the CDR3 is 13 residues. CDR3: CATSRGRPNEQFF. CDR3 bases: TGTGCCACCAGCAGAGGGCGTCCCAATGAGCAGTTCTTC. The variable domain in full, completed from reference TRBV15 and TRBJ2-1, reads DAMVIQNPRYQVTQFGKPVTLSCSQTLNHNVMYWYQQKSSQAPKLLFHYYDKDFNNEADTPDNFQSRRPNTSFCFLDIRSPGLGDTAMYLCATSRGRPNEQFFGPGTRLTVL.

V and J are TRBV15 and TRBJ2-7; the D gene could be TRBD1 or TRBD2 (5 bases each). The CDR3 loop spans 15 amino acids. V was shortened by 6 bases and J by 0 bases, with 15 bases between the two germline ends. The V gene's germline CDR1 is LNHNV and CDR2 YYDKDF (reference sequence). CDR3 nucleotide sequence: TGTGCCACCAGGAGGGACGCTACCTACTCCTACGAGCAGTACTTC. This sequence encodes CATRRDATYSYEQYF.